The T cell receptor (beta chain) under discussion was sequenced for a study of shared clonotypes between healthy human individuals. Assay: immunoSEQ multiplex PCR; the TCRdb copy retains only in-frame clones and omits some. The top ten clones hold about 0.39% of a sample with millions of clones, approximately 93% of them seen once. General observations from the study: Naive subsets tended to show greater estimated richness than memory subsets.

The CDR3 sequence is 16 residues long. Germline V gene lookup returns CDR1 LGHNA and CDR2 YNFKEQ. Trimming removed 0 bases from V and 2 bases from J, with 13 bases in between. Donors were Caucasian adults residing in Nashville, Tennessee, USA. Negatively enriched CD4+ T cells were divided by CD45RA into naive and memory. As regards this clone: Its specificity is unknown.

Specimen: naive CD4+ T cells from PBMCs. This sample's subset: CD45RA+ positively selected. The receptor was derived from a man in his late teens or twenties in good health. Some clones in this sample may be carry-over from other donors' samples. The chain couples TRBV4-2 to TRBJ1-2; D is possibly TRBD1 (5 bases). As DNA, the CDR3 is TGTGCCAGCAGCCAAGATCTGACAGAAAGAAACTATGGCTACACCTTC. It encodes CASSQDLTERNYGYTF.